The 31 T cell receptor beta chains reported below all come from one sample, sequenced in a study of post-analysis software for immune sequencing data. Whole-study results and caveats: Among roughly five TRBV segments more frequent in patients than controls were TRBV5-6, TRBV5-1 and TRBV20-1.

The TCR beta cDNA libraries contained unique molecular identifiers. TCRdb re-called the PCR reads with MiXCR, one entry per CDR3 protein. In the table there are roughly 570,000 distinct CDR3 sequences, 34% of which are singletons. Which antigens these TCRs recognize remains unknown. Sequencing was done on a sample of blood. These receptors were taken from a girl aged 2 to 17 with multiple sclerosis.

This clonotype has just a few counts. The chain joins TRBV9 to TRBJ1-5; TRBD1 is a possible D gene (5 bases). Germline V CDR1 and CDR2: SGDLS, YYNGEE. The CDR3 totals 16 residues. Trimming pared 4 bases from V and 0 bases from J, leaving 14 bases between. Written as DNA, the CDR3 is TGTGCCAGCAGCCCGGGGACCGGGATTAGCAATCAGCCCCAGCATTTT. Translating it yields CASSPGTGISNQPQHF.

This chain uses TRBV12-3 or TRBV12-4 with TRBJ2-4, with TRBD1 identical over 7 bases. The V segment lost 3 bases and the J segment 6 bases; nucleotides outside the gene matches: 5. The CDR3 consists of 14 residues. CDR3 bases: TGTGCCAGCAGTTTTTCGGGACAGAGAAACATTCAGTACTTC. Residues: CASSFSGQRNIQYF.

This clonotype was seen only a few times. The chain links TRBV12-3 or TRBV12-4 to TRBJ2-5; the D gene is possibly TRBD2 (5 bases). This CDR3 has 15 residues. Trimming took off 5 bases at V and 0 bases at J, with 13 bases between the two ends. Written as DNA, the CDR3 is TGTGCCAGCAGTCCCGAGGGCAGCGACCAAGAGACCCAGTACTTC. Protein: CASSPEGSDQETQYF.

This clonotype was counted a few times. The chain couples TRBV20-1 to TRBJ2-5, with D possibly TRBD1 on 8 matching bases. V dropped 3 bases and J dropped 4 bases, with 18 bases sitting between them. The germline V gene has CDR1 DFQATT and CDR2 SNEGSKA (reference sequence). The CDR3 has 15 amino acids. The CDR3 region is CSARNTGGGVETQYF. The CDR3 nucleotides are TGCAGTGCTAGGAATACAGGGGGGGGCGTAGAGACCCAGTACTTC.

The chain employs TRBV13 and TRBJ2-5; D may be TRBD2 (7 bases). The J call is uncertain, as TRBJ2-7 better fits the DNA end. The germline gives CDR1 PRHDT, CDR2 FYEKMQ (reference sequence). The CDR3 sequence is 14 residues long. The CDR3 nucleotides read TGTGCCAGCAGCTTGGGGGGGCGAATTGACGAGCAGTACTTC. Translation: CASSLGGRIDEQYF.

This clonotype appeared a few times. Mismatch with germline at one junction end may stem from a read error. The V call is TRBV7-7, the J call TRBJ2-1; 14 nucleotides align to TRBD2. The CDR3 has 17 residues. Germline CDR1 is SSHAT and CDR2 is FNYEAQ (reference sequence). CDR3 residues: CASSPRLAGGLGNEQFF. In DNA form, the CDR3 reads TGTGCTAGCAGCCCGCGACTAGCGGGGGGGCTGGGTAATGAGCAGTTCTTC. The full variable domain, in which reference TRBV7-7 and TRBJ2-1 provide the parts outside the CDR3, is GAGVSQSPRYKVTKRGQDVTLRCDPISSHATLYWYQQALGQGPEFLTYFNYEAQPDKSGLPSDRFSAERPEGSISTLTIQRTEQRDSAMYRCASSPRLAGGLGNEQFFGPGTRLTVL.

This clonotype was seen more than once but under ten times. The chain joins TRBV28 to TRBJ2-1; D uncertain. The CDR3 covers 13 residues. CDR1 MDHEN and CDR2 SYDVKM come from the germline V gene. Trimming cost V 2 bases and J 8 bases, with 10 bases left between them. In nucleotides, the CDR3 is TGTGCCAGCAGTTTAGTTCACTTGGATGAGCAGTTCTTC. Protein sequence: CASSLVHLDEQFF. Combining the CDR3 with reference TRBV28 and TRBJ2-1 gives the whole variable domain DVKVTQSSRYLVKRTGEKVFLECVQDMDHENMFWYRQDPGLGLRLIYFSYDVKMKEKGDIPEGYSVSREKKERFSLILESASTNQTSMYLCASSLVHLDEQFFGPGTRLTVL.

The gene calls are TRBV7-9 and TRBJ1-2, with unresolved D. V lost 5 bases and J lost 1, with 11 bases in between. This CDR3 contains 14 residues. Germline values: CDR1 SEHNR, CDR2 FQNEAQ (reference sequence). DNA for the CDR3: TGTGCCAGCAGCCAGGACGGGAATAACTATGGCTACACCTTC. Encoded protein: CASSQDGNNYGYTF.

This clonotype was counted a few times. The chain has TRBV5-6 and TRBJ2-7; D may correspond to TRBD1 or TRBD2 (5 bases each). V was pared by 4 bases and J by 5 bases, with 19 bases between. Germline V CDR1 and CDR2: SGHDT, YYEEEE. The CDR3 extends over 15 amino acids. As DNA, the CDR3 is TGTGCCAGCAGCCGAACCGGGACGGGGCCTAACGAGCAGTACTTC. Its translation: CASSRTGTGPNEQYF. The complete variable domain, with remaining parts taken from reference TRBV5-6 and TRBJ2-7, reads DAGVTQSPTHLIKTRGQQVTLRCSPKSGHDTVSWYQQALGQGPQFIFQYYEEEERQRGNFPDRFSGHQFPNYSSELNVNALLLGDSALYLCASSRTGTGPNEQYFGPGTRLTVT.

This clonotype was seen a few times. The chain has TRBV20-1 and TRBJ2-3, with no clear D. CDR3 length: 15 residues. Per germline, CDR1 DFQATT and CDR2 SNEGSKA (reference sequence). Trimming took 0 bases from V and 2 from J, leaving 12 bases between them. The CDR3 spells CSARDALPTTDTQYF. The CDR3 DNA reads TGCAGTGCTAGAGATGCTCTTCCGACCACAGATACGCAGTATTTT.

This clonotype was detected ten times or more. The chain combines TRBV7-6 with TRBJ2-3; D ambiguous. Trimming removed 5 bases from V and 11 bases from J, with 11 bases in between. The CDR3 contains 11 residues. CDR1 is SGHVS and CDR2 is FNYEAQ in the germline V gene. The CDR3 region has the DNA TGTGCCAGCAGCCCCGGTTGGGGGCAGTATTTT. As protein: CASSPGWGQYF.

The rearrangement links TRBV11-2 to TRBJ2-4; 10 bases map to TRBD1. The J segment lost 5 bases and the V segment lost 5 bases, leaving 9 bases of the junction unmatched. The CDR3 consists of 16 residues. Per the germline V gene, CDR1 is SGHAT and CDR2 is FQNNGV. The CDR3: CASSRNRDRGQNIQYF. In nucleotides, the CDR3 is TGTGCCAGCAGCAGGAACCGGGACAGGGGACAAAACATTCAGTACTTC.

The table lists this clonotype with a few counts. This sequence joins TRBV2 and TRBJ2-5, with D unresolved. The CDR3 consists of 10 residues. The germline V gene encodes CDR1 SNHLY and CDR2 FYNNEI. V lost 6 bases to trimming and J lost 6 bases, with 5 bases between them. DNA of the CDR3: TGTGCCAGCAGAGTAAAGACCCAGTACTTC. Translation gives CASRVKTQYF.

To note about this clonotype: At one end the junction does not follow the germline gene, possibly because of a read error. The chain uses TRBV5-1 and TRBJ2-3; TRBD2 aligns across 8 bases. Germline V CDR1 and CDR2: SGHRS, YFSETQ. This CDR3 region has 16 residues. This CDR3 reads CAGSFPPGGGADTQYF. The CDR3 nucleotides are TGCGCCGGCAGCTTCCCCCCGGGGGGGGGTGCAGATACGCAGTATTTT.

V is TRBV11-2 and J is TRBJ2-4, with D maybe TRBD2 (5 bases). Judging by the DNA end, TRBJ2-7 fits better; the J call may be wrong. Germline CDR1 is SGHAT and CDR2 is FQNNGV. The CDR3 contains 15 residues. CDR3 residues: CASSPDWTQGNEQYF. The DNA for the CDR3 is TGTGCCAGCAGTCCGGACTGGACCCAAGGAAACGAGCAGTACTTC.

This clonotype showed up just a few times. V is TRBV4-1 and J is TRBJ2-3; D gene ambiguous. CDR1 is MGHRA and CDR2 is YSYEKL in the germline V gene. Trimming took off 0 bases at V and 1 base at J, with 11 bases between the two ends. This CDR3 contains 16 residues. The chain's CDR3 is CASSQDLGRRTDTQYF. The CDR3 DNA reads TGCGCCAGCAGCCAAGATCTGGGCAGACGCACAGATACGCAGTATTTT.

A remark on this clonotype: A read error may produce the germline difference seen at one junction end. V usage is TRBV28 and J usage is TRBJ1-2, with 9 bases identical to TRBD1. Germline CDR1 is MDHEN and CDR2 is SYDVKM. CDR3 size: 13 residues. In DNA, the CDR3 is TGTGCCATCCGGGACAGGGTTAACTTTGGCTACACCTTC. It is translated as CAIRDRVNFGYTF.

V gene TRBV18 combines with J gene TRBJ2-1; D gene unclear. V was shortened by 5 bases and J by 4 bases, with 12 bases between the two germline ends. Germline V gene sequence: CDR1 KGHSH, CDR2 LQKENI. This CDR3 region has 14 residues. CDR3 region: CASSNLGGYNEQFF. CDR3 DNA: TGTGCCAGCTCAAACCTAGGCGGTTACAATGAGCAGTTCTTC.

This clonotype has a handful of counts. This chain joins TRBV4-1 and TRBJ2-6; unclear D gene. V was clipped by 5 bases and J by 3 bases, with 8 bases between them. This CDR3 is built from 14 residues. CDR1 is MGHRA, CDR2 YSYEKL, per germline. Here the CDR3 reads CASSFPGGANVLTF. In nucleotides, the CDR3 is TGCGCCAGCAGCTTCCCGGGTGGGGCCAACGTCCTGACTTTC.

This clonotype has more than one count but fewer than ten. The chain recombines TRBV20-1 with TRBJ2-7, with TRBD2 matching over 11 bases. The CDR3 is 17 amino acids. The V gene's germline CDR1 is DFQATT and CDR2 SNEGSKA (reference sequence). With 0 bases clipped from V and 0 bases from J, the junction kept 7 bases outside the gene matches. CDR3 region: CSARDLSGLAASYEQYF. The CDR3 region has the DNA TGCAGTGCTAGAGATCTTTCGGGACTAGCGGCCTCCTACGAGCAGTACTTC.

The chain links TRBV5-1 to TRBJ2-1; 8 nucleotides line up with TRBD1. CDR1 and CDR2 (germline): SGHRS, YFSETQ. There are 16 residues in the CDR3. V was pared by 4 bases and J by 0 bases, with 6 bases of the junction left unmatched. Here the CDR3 DNA reads TGCGCCAGCAGCGCGACAGGGGCCCCCTCCTACAATGAGCAGTTCTTC. The encoded protein is CASSATGAPSYNEQFF.

The V gene is TRBV29-1, the J gene TRBJ2-2; maybe TRBD2 (6 bases). V shed 5 bases and J shed 1 base, with 11 bases lying between them. There are 14 residues in the CDR3. Per the germline V gene, CDR1 is SQVTM and CDR2 is ANQGSEA. In DNA, the CDR3 is TGCAGCGTTCGGGGGAAGAGGAACACCGGGGAGCTGTTTTTT. Protein: CSVRGKRNTGELFF.

This clonotype came up a few times. The chain joins TRBV15 to TRBJ1-2; D remains unclear. CDR1 and CDR2 (germline): LNHNV, YYDKDF (reference sequence). This CDR3 is built from 13 residues. Deletions cut 1 base from V and 2 bases from J, with 5 bases between. For the CDR3, the DNA is TGTGCCACCAGCAGAGCACAGAACTATGGCTACACCTTC. Protein product: CATSRAQNYGYTF.

This clonotype showed up just a few times. The chain couples TRBV5-1 to TRBJ2-7; D ambiguous. This CDR3 comprises 14 residues. V lost 0 bases and J lost 1, with 8 bases in between. Germline CDR1 SGHRS, CDR2 YFSETQ. CDR3 sequence: CASSLDTASYEQYF. The CDR3 region has the DNA TGCGCCAGCAGCTTGGATACAGCTTCCTACGAGCAGTACTTC.

This clonotype was seen a handful of times. The chain joins TRBV9 to TRBJ2-7, with no clear D. Germline-derived CDR1 and CDR2 are SGDLS and YYNGEE. Trimming took off 5 bases at V and 3 bases at J, with 12 bases between the two ends. The CDR3 covers 13 residues. This CDR3 reads CASSPTLNYEQYF. The DNA for the CDR3 is TGTGCCAGCAGTCCGACCCTTAACTACGAGCAGTACTTC.

The rearrangement joins TRBV12-5 to TRBJ1-1; possibly TRBD1 for D (5 bases). Germline V gene lookup returns CDR1 LGHNT and CDR2 FRNRAP. V was trimmed by 9 bases and J by 7 bases, leaving 12 bases between them. The length of the CDR3 is 11 residues. CDR3 DNA sequence: TGTGCTAGGCGGCGGGACGGTGAAGCTTTCTTT. Its protein is CARRRDGEAFF.

The chain employs TRBV11-2 and TRBJ2-1; TRBD2 matches 11 bases. This CDR3 region has 18 residues. Germline loops: CDR1 SGHAT, CDR2 FQNNGV. The V and J ends lost 5 bases and 7 bases, in that order; junction bases with no gene match: 16. This chain's CDR3 is CASSHQGLAGGPGNEQFF. CDR3 bases: TGTGCCAGCAGCCATCAGGGGCTAGCGGGGGGTCCGGGAAATGAGCAGTTCTTC.

This clonotype occurred a few times. The rearrangement uses TRBV3-1 and TRBJ2-1, with D perhaps matching TRBD1 (6 bases). Germline V gives CDR1 LGHDT, CDR2 YNNKEL (reference sequence). This CDR3 spans 15 amino acids. V was cut by 0 bases and J by 7 bases, with 13 bases left in between. The CDR3 spells CASSQEGRGKNEQFF. CDR3 bases: TGTGCCAGCAGCCAAGAAGGCAGGGGAAAAAATGAGCAGTTCTTC.

The gene calls are TRBV3-1 and TRBJ1-1; D possibly corresponds to TRBD1 (5 bases). Germline V gene data show CDR1 as LGHDT and CDR2 as YNNKEL (reference sequence). The V gene lost 4 bases and the J gene lost 1 base, with 10 bases spanning the gap. The CDR3 extends over 14 amino acids. CDR3 bases: TGTGCCAGCAGCCGCCGGGGGTCGAACACTGAAGCTTTCTTT. Encoded protein: CASSRRGSNTEAFF. Drawing the rest from reference TRBV3-1 and TRBJ1-1, the complete variable domain is DTAVSQTPKYLVTQMGNDKSIKCEQNLGHDTMYWYKQDSKKFLKIMFSYNNKELIINETVPNRFSPKSPDKAHLNLHINSLELGDSAVYFCASSRRGSNTEAFFGQGTRLTVV.

Only a few counts were recorded for this clonotype. This rearrangement joins TRBV5-6 to TRBJ1-5; unclear D gene. Germline CDR1 and CDR2: SGHDT and YYEEEE. With 3 bases removed from V and 3 bases from J, the gap between germline ends came to 4 bases. The CDR3 length is 12 residues. Here the CDR3 reads CASSSVNQPQHF. DNA of the CDR3: TGTGCCAGCAGCTCCGTCAATCAGCCCCAGCATTTT. The full variable domain, with the rest looked up from reference TRBV5-6 and TRBJ1-5, is DAGVTQSPTHLIKTRGQQVTLRCSPKSGHDTVSWYQQALGQGPQFIFQYYEEEERQRGNFPDRFSGHQFPNYSSELNVNALLLGDSALYLCASSSVNQPQHFGDGTRLSIL.

Note on this clonotype: One junction end does not reproduce the germline sequence, and a read error may be involved. The rearrangement joins TRBV2 to TRBJ2-3; 9 bases align to TRBD2. The CDR3 has 15 residues. The germline CDR1 and CDR2 sequences are SNHLY and FYNNEI. CDR3 bases: TGTGCCAGCAGGAGGAGCGGGGGGCACACAGATGCGCAGTATTTT. It yields the protein CASRRSGGHTDAQYF. The full variable domain, its missing parts supplied by reference TRBV2 and TRBJ2-3, is EPEVTQTPSHQVTQMGQEVILRCVPISNHLYFYWYRQILGQKVEFLVSFYNNEISEKSEIFDDQFSVERPDGSNFTLKIRSTKLEDSAMYFCASRRSGGHTDAQYFGPGTRLTVL.